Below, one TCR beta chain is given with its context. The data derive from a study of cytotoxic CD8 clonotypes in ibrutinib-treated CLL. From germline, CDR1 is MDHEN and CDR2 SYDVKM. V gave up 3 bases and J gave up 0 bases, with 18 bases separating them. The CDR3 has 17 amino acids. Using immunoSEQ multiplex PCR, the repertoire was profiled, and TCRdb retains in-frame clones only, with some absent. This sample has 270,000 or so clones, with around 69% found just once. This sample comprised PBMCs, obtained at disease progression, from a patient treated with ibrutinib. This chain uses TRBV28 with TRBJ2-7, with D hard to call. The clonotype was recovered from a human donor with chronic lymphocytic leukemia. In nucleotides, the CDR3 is TGTGCCAGCAGTTTCCCGTCCAGAAGCAGGAGCTCCTACGAGCAGTACTTC. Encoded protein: CASSFPSRSRSSYEQYF.